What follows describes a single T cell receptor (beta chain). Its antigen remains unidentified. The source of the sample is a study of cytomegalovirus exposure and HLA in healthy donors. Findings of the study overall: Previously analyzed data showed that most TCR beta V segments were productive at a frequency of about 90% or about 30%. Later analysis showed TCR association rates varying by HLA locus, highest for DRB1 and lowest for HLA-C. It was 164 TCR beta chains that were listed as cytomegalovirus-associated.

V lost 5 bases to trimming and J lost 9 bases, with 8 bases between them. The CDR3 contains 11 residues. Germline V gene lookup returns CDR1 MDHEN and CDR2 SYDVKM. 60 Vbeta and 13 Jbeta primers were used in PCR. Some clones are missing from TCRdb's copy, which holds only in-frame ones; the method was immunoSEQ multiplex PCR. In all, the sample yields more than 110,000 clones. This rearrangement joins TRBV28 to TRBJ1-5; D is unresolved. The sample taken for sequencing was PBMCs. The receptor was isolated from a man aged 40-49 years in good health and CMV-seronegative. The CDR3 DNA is TGTGCCAGCAGTCCGACGGGGCCCCAGCATTTT. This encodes CASSPTGPQHF.